The T cell receptor (beta chain) described here comes from a study of cytomegalovirus exposure and HLA in healthy donors. The PCR employed 60 Vbeta primers together with 13 Jbeta primers. Sequencing was performed with immunoSEQ multiplex PCR; in TCRdb, only in-frame clones are kept and a portion is missing. This table has 98,000 or so clones, about 80% appearing once. V dropped 5 bases and J dropped 5; count of bases not matched to a gene: 8. The CDR3 is 15 amino acids. Germline CDR1 and CDR2: SNHLY and FYNNEI. This clone has just a few counts. Its antigen is as yet unknown. The same CDR3 arises from other DNA sequences in this sample as well. Overall study findings and caveats: Accurate predictions that matched the HLA-A and HLA-B alleles of most subjects were reportedly made from TCR beta sequences.

Sequencing used PBMCs. V and J are TRBV2 and TRBJ2-1, with TRBD2 identical over 8 bases. This TCR was sampled from a man between 35 and 55 years old in good health and CMV-seronegative. In DNA, the CDR3 is TGTGCCAGCAGTCGCCGCGGGGGGCGGAACAATGAGCAGTTCTTC. It codes for CASSRRGGRNNEQFF.